This TCR beta chain was found in a study of T cells in Graves' hyperthyroidism and ophthalmopathy. Study summary: Peripheral blood collection took place at initial diagnosis, before any treatment.

Broader study findings: A model built on 13 V-J features separated ophthalmopathy from stable hyperthyroidism.

CDR3 length: 13 amino acids. Trimming removed 1 base from V and 8 bases from J, with 11 bases in between. Germline V gives CDR1 MDHEN, CDR2 SYDVKM. There are many counts of this clonotype. What it binds is not known. Those patients with uncontrolled infection, other autoimmune disease, pregnancy or lactation were excluded. Amplified regions were TCR beta CDR3 sequences from RNA transcripts. HTBI primers were the set used in a first-round RT-PCR of the TCR CDR3. TCRdb re-derived calls from the multiplex PCR reads in MiXCR, one entry per CDR3 protein. The sample comprises 600,000 to 750,000 distinct CDR3 sequences, roughly 17% of which are singletons, and around a sixth rests with the top ten.

The specimen sequenced was blood. The sequence derives from a man aged 50-60 years with Graves' hyperthyroidism. The gene calls are TRBV28 and TRBJ1-1; D might be TRBD1 (5 bases). For the CDR3, the DNA is TGTGCCAGCAGTTTATCCAGGGAGGGCGAAGCTTTCTTT. It codes for CASSLSREGEAFF.